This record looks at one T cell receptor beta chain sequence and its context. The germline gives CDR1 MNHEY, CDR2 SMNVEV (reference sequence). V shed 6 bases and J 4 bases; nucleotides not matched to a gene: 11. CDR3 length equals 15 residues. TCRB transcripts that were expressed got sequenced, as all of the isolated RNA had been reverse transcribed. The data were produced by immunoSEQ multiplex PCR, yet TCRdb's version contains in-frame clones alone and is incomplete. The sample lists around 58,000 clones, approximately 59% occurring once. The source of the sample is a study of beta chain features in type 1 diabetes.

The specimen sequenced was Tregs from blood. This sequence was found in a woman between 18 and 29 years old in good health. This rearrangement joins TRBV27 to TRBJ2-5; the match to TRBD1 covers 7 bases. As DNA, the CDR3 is TGTGCCAGCAGGATCCTAGGGGGCACGGGAGAGACCCAGTACTTC. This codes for CASRILGGTGETQYF.